This section outlines one TCR beta chain sequence together with its context. Its matching antigen is unknown. The entry originates in a study of blood T cells in healthy people across ages. Notes on the study in general: Per million T cells, TCR beta diversity dropped about linearly as age rose.

For the second PCR, which ran for 7 to 11 cycles, a sample-barcoded 5' primer and a J-beta primer mix were used. The template-switch adaptor, which had 12 random nucleotides, put a tag on each cDNA molecule. From the 5' RACE reads, TCRdb called clonotypes with MiXCR, one entry per CDR3 protein. The repertoire consists of about a million distinct CDR3 sequences, with around 46% occurring once and the leading ten covering around an eighth. Sequenced input: blood. The sequence came from a man under 40 in good health.

The CDR3 DNA sequence: TGCGCCACCTCGGGGGACACCACAGATACGCAGTATTTT. Translation gives CATSGDTTDTQYF. The chain couples TRBV4-3 to TRBJ2-3; either TRBD1 or TRBD2 may supply D (6 bases each). The V end lost 10 bases, the J end lost 2 bases, and 13 bases lay between the germline ends. The CDR3 loop spans 13 amino acids. Germline V gene data show CDR1 as LGHNA and CDR2 as YSLEER.